The 20 T cell receptor beta chains in this list originate from one sample, sequenced in a study of cytomegalovirus exposure and HLA in healthy donors. PCR primers comprised 60 Vbeta and 13 Jbeta primers. This table comes from immunoSEQ multiplex PCR, and its TCRdb copy is limited to in-frame clones, with some not included. Of fewer than 130,000 clones listed, about three quarters are singletons. The sequencing sample was made of PBMCs. The receptors were gathered from a woman aged 25 to 39 in good health and CMV-seronegative.

The chain is built from TRBV13 and TRBJ2-6; a weak D match, TRBD2 (5 bases). This CDR3 has 18 residues. CDR1 is PRHDT and CDR2 is FYEKMQ in the germline V gene (reference sequence). V was cut by 0 bases and J by 2 bases, with 14 bases left in between. The CDR3 nucleotides read TGTGCCAGCAGCTTAGGGGGAGCCCGCCGCGCTGGGGCCAACGTCCTGACTTTC. Translated: CASSLGGARRAGANVLTF. Full variable domain (missing parts from reference TRBV13 and TRBJ2-6): AAGVIQSPRHLIKEKRETATLKCYPIPRHDTVYWYQQGPGQDPQFLISFYEKMQSDKGSIPDRFSAQQFSDYHSELNMSSLELGDSALYFCASSLGGARRAGANVLTFGAGSRLTVL.

The V and J genes are TRBV6-1 and TRBJ1-3; possibly TRBD1 for D (5 bases). Between the trimmed V and J ends, which lost 0 bases and 2 bases, there was a span of 11 bases. The CDR3 extends over 16 amino acids. Germline V gene sequence: CDR1 MNHNS, CDR2 SASEGT. CDR3 amino acids: CASSEATGGAGNTIYF. As DNA, the CDR3 is TGTGCCAGCAGTGAAGCCACGGGAGGGGCTGGAAACACCATATATTTT.

This clone appeared a single time. The chain carries TRBV14 and TRBJ1-1; D ambiguous. The CDR3 has 14 residues. Germline loops: CDR1 SGHDN, CDR2 FVKESK. V was shortened by 1 base and J by 0 bases, with 6 bases between the two germline ends. CDR3 DNA sequence: TGTGCCAGCAGCCAAGGAGTTCTGAACACTGAAGCTTTCTTT. Encoded protein: CASSQGVLNTEAFF.

This chain joins TRBV4-2 and TRBJ2-3; D is unclear. V was clipped by 8 bases and J by 0 bases, with 9 bases between them. In germline, CDR1 is LGHNA, CDR2 YNFKEQ. The CDR3 length is 13 residues. This chain's CDR3 is CASGLTSTDTQYF. The CDR3, as DNA: TGTGCCAGCGGCCTAACTAGCACAGATACGCAGTATTTT.

V usage is TRBV7-2 and J usage is TRBJ1-1, with 7 bases aligning to TRBD1. The length of the CDR3 is 15 residues. Germline-derived CDR1 and CDR2 are SGHTA and FQGNSA. With 5 bases clipped from V and 0 bases from J, the junction kept 6 bases outside the gene matches. The CDR3 spells CASSLQGTMNTEAFF. CDR3 DNA: TGTGCCAGCAGCCTACAGGGGACGATGAACACTGAAGCTTTCTTT. Full variable domain (remainder filled in from reference TRBV7-2 and TRBJ1-1): GAGVSQSPSNKVTEKGKDVELRCDPISGHTALYWYRQSLGQGLEFLIYFQGNSAPDKSGLPSDRFSAERTGGSVSTLTIQRTQQEDSAVYLCASSLQGTMNTEAFFGQGTRLTVV.

CDR3 region: CASSLSSGMNTEAFF. The DNA for the CDR3 is TGTGCCAGCAGTTTATCTTCAGGGATGAACACTGAAGCTTTCTTT. The rearrangement uses TRBV27 and TRBJ1-1, with D possibly TRBD1 on 5 matching bases. V dropped 0 bases and J dropped 0 bases, with 8 bases sitting between them. Germline CDR1 and CDR2: MNHEY and SMNVEV (reference sequence). The CDR3 is 15 residues long.

The V call is TRBV28, the J call TRBJ2-7, with TRBD1 identical over 7 bases. CDR1 is MDHEN, CDR2 SYDVKM, per germline. This CDR3 spans 14 amino acids. After removal of 8 bases from V and 0 bases from J, the junction contained 7 bases not matched to a gene. Here the CDR3 reads CASVATGSSYEQYF. DNA for the CDR3: TGTGCCAGCGTGGCGACAGGGAGCTCCTACGAGCAGTACTTC.

V gene TRBV14 combines with J gene TRBJ2-3; 9 bases are shared with TRBD2. The CDR3 is 17 amino acids. Germline loops: CDR1 SGHDN, CDR2 FVKESK. J gave up 3 bases and V 1 base, and 8 bases lay outside the gene matches. The CDR3 is CASSQARGGLRTDTQYF. The CDR3, as DNA: TGTGCCAGCAGCCAAGCGCGGGGGGGCCTTAGGACAGATACGCAGTATTTT.

The sample holds a few counts of this clone. V is TRBV6-1 and J is TRBJ2-7; D is possibly TRBD2 (6 bases). The CDR3 consists of 14 residues. CDR1 is MNHNS and CDR2 is SASEGT in the germline V gene. Trimming took 7 bases from V and 4 from J, leaving 17 bases between them. CDR3 sequence: CASTDGGLQYEQYF. In nucleotides, the CDR3 is TGTGCCAGCACTGACGGGGGACTCCAGTACGAGCAGTACTTC.

This clone was detected a few times. This rearrangement joins TRBV7-2 to TRBJ2-6; TRBD1 matches 10 bases. V gave up 3 bases and J gave up 2 bases; unmatched junction bases: 4. This CDR3 comprises 17 residues. Per the germline V gene, CDR1 is SGHTA and CDR2 is FQGNSA. CDR3 nucleotides: TGTGCCAGCAGCTTTGGGACAGGGGTAACTGGGGCCAACGTCCTGACTTTC. Amino acid sequence: CASSFGTGVTGANVLTF.

The rearrangement links TRBV21-1 to TRBJ2-5; no check of the table's D call, TRBD2, against the DNA was made. TRBV21-1 is given as a pseudogene. The CDR3 is 16 amino acids. The CDR3 region is CASSSRYGTIQETQYF. CDR3 sequence (DNA): TGTGCCAGCAGCTCTCGGTACGGGACTATACAAGAGACCCAGTACTTC.

The V call is TRBV13, the J call TRBJ2-2, with D possibly being TRBD2 (5 bases). The CDR3 covers 15 residues. V was shortened by 2 bases and J by 5 bases, with 12 bases between the two germline ends. The germline gives CDR1 PRHDT, CDR2 FYEKMQ (reference sequence). The CDR3 region is CASSLRQRLTGELFF. The CDR3 DNA sequence: TGTGCCAGCAGCTTACGGCAGCGGTTGACCGGGGAGCTGTTTTTT.

The chain uses TRBV5-4 and TRBJ1-3, with TRBD1 identical over 8 bases. Germline loops: CDR1 SGHNT, CDR2 YYREEE (reference sequence). With V trimmed by 3 bases and J by 2 bases, 7 bases remained unmatched. This CDR3 has 16 amino acids. Here the CDR3 DNA reads TGTGCCAGCAGCTCGGGCCAGGGGGCGGCTGGAAACACCATATATTTT. It encodes CASSSGQGAAGNTIYF.

A note on this clone: One junction end disagrees with the germline gene, perhaps due to a read error. Here the CDR3 reads CASSQDLGRVAGVSF. The CDR3 DNA follows: TGCGCCAGCAGCCAAGATCTAGGGCGAGTAGCGGGAGTTTCCTTC. The V gene is TRBV4-1, the J gene TRBJ2-7; 9 positions agree with TRBD2. The CDR3 sequence is 15 residues long. The germline V gene has CDR1 MGHRA and CDR2 YSYEKL.

The chain is built from TRBV6-5 and TRBJ2-1; a weak D match, TRBD1 (6 bases). Germline V CDR1 and CDR2: MNHEY, SVGAGI. This CDR3 has 14 residues. V was shortened by 5 bases and J by 9 bases, with 17 bases between the two germline ends. The CDR3 sequence is CASSRTGTFSEQFF. Written as DNA, the CDR3 is TGTGCCAGCAGTCGCACAGGGACGTTTAGTGAGCAGTTCTTC.

CDR3 sequence: CASSPGGNYGYTF. The CDR3 region has the DNA TGTGCCAGCAGTCCAGGGGGCAACTATGGCTACACCTTC. The genes are TRBV6-5 and TRBJ1-2, with TRBD1 matching over 8 bases. The CDR3 is 13 amino acids. After removal of 5 bases from V and 2 bases from J, the junction contained 1 base not matched to a gene. Germline loops: CDR1 MNHEY, CDR2 SVGAGI.

V gene TRBV7-8 combines with J gene TRBJ2-7; 10 bases are a match to TRBD1. Germline V lookup: CDR1 SGHVS, CDR2 FQNEAQ. CDR3 length: 16 amino acids. J gave up 3 bases and V 1 base, and 6 bases lay outside the gene matches. CDR3 residues: CASSLGERTGGYEQYF. The DNA of the CDR3 is TGTGCCAGCAGCTTAGGCGAACGGACAGGGGGCTACGAGCAGTACTTC.

The chain employs TRBV6-1 and TRBJ2-5; 11 bases align to TRBD1. CDR1 MNHNS and CDR2 SASEGT come from the germline V gene. This CDR3 has 13 amino acids. The ends lost 5 bases at V and 6 bases at J; junction bases unmatched: 2. CDR3 in DNA: TGTGCCAGCAGTATGGACAGGGGGCAGACCCAGTACTTC. This translates into CASSMDRGQTQYF.

V is TRBV7-2 and J is TRBJ1-2; no clear D. Per germline, CDR1 SGHTA and CDR2 FQGNSA. The CDR3 consists of 12 residues. Trimming pared 1 base from V and 5 bases from J, leaving 5 bases between. The CDR3 DNA reads as TGTGCCAGCAGCTTAGGCGTGTATGGCTACACCTTC. Translated, it gives CASSLGVYGYTF.

The rearrangement joins TRBV28 to TRBJ2-5; a weak D match, TRBD2 (5 bases). There are 15 residues in the CDR3. V gave up 3 bases and J gave up 5 bases, with 16 bases separating them. Germline CDR1 is MDHEN and CDR2 is SYDVKM. CDR3 bases: TGTGCCAGCAGTTTTCTCTCGCCCAGCGGCGAGACCCAGTACTTC. It yields the protein CASSFLSPSGETQYF. The whole variable domain, filled in from reference TRBV28 and TRBJ2-5, reads DVKVTQSSRYLVKRTGEKVFLECVQDMDHENMFWYRQDPGLGLRLIYFSYDVKMKEKGDIPEGYSVSREKKERFSLILESASTNQTSMYLCASSFLSPSGETQYFGPGTRLLVL.